These 31 T cell receptor beta chains were sequenced from one sample in a study of breast tumors, draining lymph nodes, adjacent tissues. The lymph nodes were axillary draining lymph nodes from breast cancer patients. One entry per CDR3 protein results from TCRdb running MiXCR on the multiplex PCR reads. This repertoire shows approximately 200,000 distinct CDR3 sequences, around 29% found once; its top ten account for around 4.4%. Specimen: axillary lymph node tissue. The source of these receptors is a female donor with breast cancer. Some clones in this sample may be carry-over from other donors' samples.

This clonotype was counted at least ten times. The chain combines TRBV5-6 with TRBJ2-7; weak D call: TRBD2 (5 bases). The germline V and J ends were trimmed by 4 bases and 0 bases, with 8 bases remaining between them. CDR3 length: 13 residues. The germline CDR1 and CDR2 sequences are SGHDT and YYEEEE. The CDR3 DNA reads as TGTGCCAGCAGCCGCGAGGGCTCCTACGAGCAGTACTTC. Its translation: CASSREGSYEQYF.

This clonotype was seen repeatedly, ten times or more. The genes are TRBV7-2 and TRBJ2-5; D uncertain. Germline V CDR1 and CDR2: SGHTA, FQGNSA. The CDR3 loop spans 15 amino acids. The V end lost 5 bases, the J end lost 5 bases, and 18 bases lay between the germline ends. CDR3 sequence: CASSALGSRWETQYF. CDR3 bases: TGTGCCAGCAGCGCCCTGGGCTCCCGGTGGGAGACCCAGTACTTC.

As to this clonotype: Possible read error: a much larger clone is one base away. J is TRBJ1-4 and V is TRBV4-3; D unresolved. The CDR3 runs 15 residues. Germline V gene data show CDR1 as LGHNA and CDR2 as YSLEER. In DNA form, the CDR3 reads TGCGCCAGCAGCCAGGAGATTGCAACTAGTGAAAAACTGTTTTTT. This translates into CASSQEIATSEKLFF.

The CDR3, as DNA: TGTGCCACCAGTGATCCTAGCGGGGGAAGCACAGATACGCAGTATTTT. Translating it yields CATSDPSGGSTDTQYF. The V call is TRBV24-1, the J call TRBJ2-3, with TRBD2 matching 10 bases. The V and J ends lost 3 bases and 0 bases, in that order; junction bases with no gene match: 2. CDR3 length: 16 amino acids. Germline values: CDR1 KGHDR, CDR2 SFDVKD.

Ten or more counts support this clonotype. The CDR3, as DNA: TGTGCCACCTGTTCAGGCCAATTTAGCACAGATACGCAGTATTTT. Translating gives CATCSGQFSTDTQYF. This chain joins TRBV28 and TRBJ2-3, with D hard to call. The CDR3 is 15 residues long. V was clipped by 10 bases and J by 0 bases, with 17 bases between them. CDR1 and CDR2 from the germline V gene are MDHEN and SYDVKM.

This clonotype has at least ten counts. The chain has TRBV19 and TRBJ1-2; the match to TRBD1 covers 8 bases. V shed 8 bases, J shed 7 bases, and the junction held 12 bases outside the gene matches. The CDR3 is 14 amino acids. CDR1 is LNHDA, CDR2 SQIVND, per germline (reference sequence). CDR3 in amino acids: CASRTLQGAGGYTF. CDR3 in DNA: TGTGCCAGTCGCACTCTTCAGGGGGCTGGTGGCTACACCTTC.

This clonotype has a count of ten or more. The V and J genes are TRBV5-6 and TRBJ2-5; D gene unclear. The CDR3 is 13 amino acids. Trimming left V 4 bases short and J 10 bases short, with 17 bases between. Germline lookup yields CDR1 SGHDT and CDR2 YYEEEE. The CDR3 spells CASSPIGLVNQYF. The CDR3 coding sequence is TGTGCCAGCAGCCCGATCGGGCTGGTGAACCAGTACTTC.

The V gene is TRBV5-4, the J gene TRBJ2-1; 9 bases are shared with TRBD1. V dropped 5 bases and J dropped 8; count of bases not matched to a gene: 14. The CDR3 sequence is 16 residues long. CDR1 SGHNT and CDR2 YYREEE come from the germline V gene (reference sequence). The CDR3 DNA is TGTGCCAGCAGTTCTTATTCCGGGACAGGGAGGGATGAGCAGTTCTTC. This gives the protein CASSSYSGTGRDEQFF.

This clonotype has ten or more counts. The V and J genes are TRBV19 and TRBJ1-5; tentative D call: TRBD1 (6 bases). The CDR3 totals 12 residues. V lost 7 bases and J 11 bases, leaving 15 bases between the germline ends. Germline V gene data show CDR1 as LNHDA and CDR2 as SQIVND (reference sequence). Written as DNA, the CDR3 is TGTGCCAGTACTACACAGGGTGGGTCCCAGCATTTT. This translates into CASTTQGGSQHF. Full variable domain (rest looked up from reference TRBV19 and TRBJ1-5): DGGITQSPKYLFRKEGQNVTLSCEQNLNHDAMYWYRQDPGQGLRLIYYSQIVNDFQKGDIAEGYSVSREKKESFPLTVTSAQKNPTAFYLCASTTQGGSQHFGDGTRLSIL.

This clonotype was counted at least ten times. The CDR3 loop is CASSLREGMATGELFF. The DNA for the CDR3 is TGTGCCAGCAGCCTACGGGAGGGGATGGCCACCGGGGAGCTGTTTTTT. The chain recombines TRBV6-5 with TRBJ2-2; 8 bases are a match to TRBD2. V trimming: 6 bases; J trimming: 4 bases; junction bases outside the gene matches: 10. The CDR3 contains 16 residues. Germline CDR1 and CDR2: MNHEY and SVGAGI.

This clonotype was observed at least ten times. This chain joins TRBV6-2 or TRBV6-3 and TRBJ2-7; 11 positions match TRBD2. CDR1 and CDR2 (germline): MNHEY, SVGEGT. V trimming: 7 bases; J trimming: 2 bases; junction bases outside the gene matches: 13. The CDR3 is made up of 17 amino acids. CDR3 sequence (DNA): TGTGCCAGCACCAACTCCATGACTAGCGGGACTACCTACGAGCAGTACTTC. Protein product: CASTNSMTSGTTYEQYF.

This clonotype was counted at least ten times. The J gene is TRBJ1-5, the V gene TRBV20-1; 7 bases line up with TRBD1. Trimming took 4 bases from V and 2 from J; bases not matched to a gene: 11. Germline assignment: CDR1 DFQATT and CDR2 SNEGSKA (reference sequence). The CDR3 totals 16 residues. DNA of the CDR3: TGCAGTGCTATCCCCGAGACAGGGATGGGCAATCAGCCCCAGCATTTT. This sequence encodes CSAIPETGMGNQPQHF.

The CDR3 DNA reads as TGTGCCAGCAGCCCTAACAGGGGGCGCGAAGCTTTCTTT. Translating gives CASSPNRGREAFF. This sequence joins TRBV28 and TRBJ1-1; the match to TRBD1 covers 9 bases. The V gene end was trimmed by 6 bases and the J gene end by 8 bases; junction bases not matched to a gene: 7. This CDR3 has 13 amino acids. Germline V gene lookup returns CDR1 MDHEN and CDR2 SYDVKM.

This clonotype has ten or more counts. In DNA, the CDR3 is TGTGCCAGCAGTTACTCGTACAGCGGGAGGGACACCGGGGAGCTGTTTTTT. The encoded protein is CASSYSYSGRDTGELFF. This sequence joins TRBV6-5 and TRBJ2-2; 10 bases agree with TRBD2. The CDR3 consists of 17 residues. CDR1 is MNHEY, CDR2 SVGAGI, per germline. The J segment lost 3 bases and the V segment lost 0 bases, leaving 4 bases of the junction unmatched.

V and J are TRBV5-8 and TRBJ1-2; D is undetermined. V lost 6 bases and J lost 0, with 12 bases in between. From germline, CDR1 is SGHTS and CDR2 YDEGEE. This CDR3 comprises 14 residues. The CDR3 bases are TGTGCCAGCAATCTTGGGGAGCCTAACTATGGCTACACCTTC. As protein: CASNLGEPNYGYTF.

The J gene is TRBJ2-3, the V gene TRBV20-1, with 8 positions matching TRBD1. V was clipped by 5 bases and J by 6 bases; unmatched bases: 7. The CDR3 is 13 amino acids. Germline CDR1 DFQATT, CDR2 SNEGSKA (reference sequence). CDR3 in amino acids: CSAPRRDRDTQYF. The DNA for the CDR3 is TGCAGTGCTCCCCGGCGGGACAGGGATACGCAGTATTTT.

In regard to this clonotype: A much larger clone differs by one base, so this may be a read error. The V gene is TRBV20-1, the J gene TRBJ2-3; 7 bases map to TRBD2. Per the germline V gene, CDR1 is DFQATT and CDR2 is SNEGSKA (reference sequence). CDR3 length equals 19 residues. The V segment lost 0 bases and the J segment 2 bases; nucleotides outside the gene matches: 17. CDR3 in amino acids: CSARDWGLTGRGDTDTQYF. As DNA, the CDR3 is TGCAGTGCTAGAGATTGGGGCCTAACGGGACGGGGGGACACAGATACGCAGTATTTT.

This clonotype was picked up one time. This chain uses TRBV6-1 with TRBJ1-2, with D hard to call. V dropped 7 bases and J dropped 8 bases, with 11 bases sitting between them. In germline, CDR1 is MNHNS, CDR2 SASEGT. The CDR3 has 11 residues. CDR3 coding DNA: TGTGCCAGCACCACATCGGGCGGCTACACCTTC. This translates into CASTTSGGYTF.

A word on this clonotype: This may come from a read error, since a much larger clone is one base off. The rearrangement links TRBV12-5 to TRBJ2-1; D may be TRBD2 (5 bases). Germline CDR1 and CDR2: LGHNT and FRNRAP. The CDR3 is 15 residues long. The CDR3 is CASGLSDGPSNGQFF. CDR3 in DNA: TGTGCTAGTGGCCTTAGCGACGGGCCTTCCAATGGGCAGTTCTTC. The whole variable domain, remainder taken from reference TRBV12-5 and TRBJ2-1, is DARVTQTPRHKVTEMGQEVTMRCQPILGHNTVFWYRQTMMQGLELLAYFRNRAPLDDSGMPKDRFSAEMPDATLATLKIQPSEPRDSAVYFCASGLSDGPSNGQFFGPGTRLTVL.

This clonotype was counted at least ten times. The CDR3 region is CASTRSGGLQETQYF. The CDR3 region has the DNA TGTGCCAGTACCAGAAGCGGGGGCCTCCAAGAGACCCAGTACTTC. The gene calls are TRBV19 and TRBJ2-5; TRBD2 matches 8 bases. CDR3 size: 15 residues. The germline gives CDR1 LNHDA, CDR2 SQIVND (reference sequence). J gave up 1 base and V 7 bases, and 8 bases lay outside the gene matches.

This clonotype was picked up a small number of times. A clone one base away is much larger, so this may be a read error. The rearrangement joins TRBV20-1 to TRBJ2-3; D unclear. The CDR3 contains 14 residues. The germline V gene encodes CDR1 DFQATT and CDR2 SNEGSKA (reference sequence). CDR3 protein: CSARDPISTATQYF. The DNA for the CDR3 is TGCAGTGCTAGAGATCCCATAAGCACAGCTACGCAGTATTTT.

Concerning this clonotype itself: Mismatch with germline at one junction end may stem from a read error. This sequence joins TRBV29-1 and TRBJ2-2; D uncertain. Germline assignment: CDR1 SQVTM and CDR2 ANQGSEA. The CDR3 spans 15 residues. The CDR3 DNA sequence: TGCAGCGTTGGGATCGGCTTCGCGAACACCGAGGAGCTGTTTTTT. This gives the protein CSVGIGFANTEELFF.

V is TRBV6-9 and J is TRBJ2-7; D is uncertain. There are 14 residues in the CDR3. V was cut by 6 bases and J by 3 bases, with 15 bases left in between. Germline assignment: CDR1 MNHGY and CDR2 SVAAGI. CDR3 coding DNA: TGTGCCAGCAGCCCCCCCTTGGCGAACTACGAGCAGTACTTC. This codes for CASSPPLANYEQYF.

This clonotype was seen at least ten times. In DNA form, the CDR3 reads TGCAGTGCTAGAGAAGGACAGGTTAACTATGGCTACACCTTC. Its translation: CSAREGQVNYGYTF. The chain is built from TRBV20-1 and TRBJ1-2, with 7 bases that match TRBD1. Germline CDR1 DFQATT, CDR2 SNEGSKA (reference sequence). The CDR3 totals 14 residues. V shed 0 bases, J shed 1 base, and the junction held 2 bases outside the gene matches.

This clonotype was detected ten times or more. The V gene is TRBV4-3, the J gene TRBJ2-4; D call uncertain. V shed 0 bases and J shed 7 bases, with 19 bases lying between them. The CDR3 extends over 17 amino acids. Germline V gene sequence: CDR1 LGHNA, CDR2 YSLEER. The CDR3 loop is CASSQDFNSQGENIQYF. In nucleotides, the CDR3 is TGCGCCAGCAGCCAAGACTTCAACAGTCAAGGCGAGAACATTCAGTACTTC.

On this clonotype: A read error is likely, as this CDR3 ends without the conserved phenylalanine or tryptophan. The limits of the CDR3 on the DNA are not certain, so only TCRdb's listed CDR3 is given. The chain uses TRBV20-1 and TRBJ1-4. Including both end residues, the CDR3 is 8 amino acids long. Germline CDR1 reads DFQATT; CDR2 reads SNEGSKA (reference sequence). The CDR3 loop is CSARGVDS.

This clonotype was picked up many times. CDR3 in amino acids: CASSDPAGGSYEQYF. The DNA for the CDR3 is TGCGCCAGCAGTGACCCAGCGGGGGGGTCCTACGAGCAGTACTTC. The J gene is TRBJ2-7, the V gene TRBV10-2; TRBD2 aligns across 10 bases. Germline V lookup: CDR1 WSHSY, CDR2 SAAADI. The J segment lost 1 base and the V segment lost 3 bases, leaving 3 bases of the junction unmatched. The length of the CDR3 is 15 residues.

The V gene is TRBV25-1, the J gene TRBJ2-3; D is perhaps TRBD1 or TRBD2 (5 bases each). The CDR3 totals 15 residues. Trimming removed 5 bases at V and 5 bases at J, with 17 bases between. The germline V gene has CDR1 MGHDK and CDR2 SYGVNS. CDR3 amino acids: CASSREGNLGDTQYF. The CDR3, as DNA: TGTGCCAGCAGTAGAGAGGGGAATTTGGGAGATACGCAGTATTTT.

This clonotype was seen many times. V gene TRBV20-1 combines with J gene TRBJ2-5, with a possible D match to TRBD2 (6 bases). The CDR3 sequence is 14 residues long. Trimming pared 6 bases from V and 3 bases from J, leaving 17 bases between. In germline, CDR1 is DFQATT, CDR2 SNEGSKA (reference sequence). The CDR3 nucleotides are TGCAGTGCCGGGGGATGGGGGGTCGAAGAGACCCAGTACTTC. This codes for CSAGGWGVEETQYF.

As to this clonotype: This is likely a read error, given that the CDR3 carries no conserved phenylalanine or tryptophan at its end. This chain uses TRBV18 with TRBJ2-3, with D hard to call. V lost 2 bases and J 3 bases, leaving 3 bases between the germline ends. The CDR3 runs to 12 residues. Germline V gives CDR1 KGHSH, CDR2 LQKENI. This CDR3 reads CASSPGTDTQYL. DNA of the CDR3: TGTGCCAGCTCACCAGGAACAGATACGCAGTATCTT.

This clonotype has just one count. This may come from a read error, since a much larger clone is one base off. The CDR3 DNA reads as TGTGCCAGCAGCGCCGGGGGCACAGATACGCAGTATTTT. It yields the protein CASSAGGTDTQYF. The chain joins TRBV7-2 to TRBJ2-3, with a weak D call TRBD2 (5 bases). The CDR3 covers 13 residues. Trimming cost V 5 bases and J 1 base, with 7 bases left between them. Germline CDR1 SGHTA, CDR2 FQGNSA.